This TCR beta chain came from a study of HIV-infected patients and healthy controls. Study-level results: Size-matched repertoire data failed to replicate the apparent Gini index recovery after therapy in HIV-infected patients.

This clonotype came up many times. No antigen is known for it. The repertoire came from unfractionated whole blood and reflected all unsorted peripheral T cells. The CDR3 runs to 17 residues. V was shortened by 6 bases and J by 0 bases, with 20 bases between the two germline ends. Germline V gene sequence: CDR1 KGHSH, CDR2 LQKENI. cDNA was made from about 500 ng RNA using alpha and beta constant primers. Separate chain-specific third strand synthesis with multiplexing indices produced the alpha and beta libraries. A 5' RACE adapter with a random hexamer and the SP2 primer site was joined to cDNA. The library got P5 and P7 elements plus a second index, then an approximately 23-cycle PCR. MiXCR, run by TCRdb on the 5' RACE reads, gives a single entry per CDR3 protein. The data show some 11,000 distinct CDR3 sequences, about 9% seen once.

This receptor was taken from an adult with HIV infection. The donor label of this sample is uncertain. The chain has TRBV18 and TRBJ1-1, with a weak D call TRBD1 (6 bases). Here the sequenced sample was blood, taken before antiretroviral therapy. The CDR3 coding sequence is TGTGCCAGCTCCCAGCTGATAAGACAGGATTTGAACACTGAAGCTTTCTTT. Residues: CASSQLIRQDLNTEAFF.